This TCR beta chain comes out of a study of blood T cells in healthy people across ages. Study as a whole: The capture of about one barcoded beta molecule per two T cells was achieved by template switching. Study-wide results and caveats: Donors of long life had a larger count of naive CD4+ cells and greater diversity than aged donors.

Alongside a J-beta primer mix, a sample-barcoded 5' primer served in a second PCR lasting about 7 to 12 cycles. Carrying 12 random nucleotides, a template-switch adaptor labeled each individual cDNA molecule. Using its own MiXCR run on the 5' RACE reads, TCRdb lists one record per CDR3 protein. Of approximately 320,000 distinct CDR3 sequences listed, roughly 26% are singletons. This clonotype was counted only a few times. The antigen remains unidentified. Germline V CDR1 and CDR2: LGHNA, YSLEER. The ends were cut back, 4 bases at V and 0 bases at J, with 12 bases in the middle. This CDR3 comprises 16 residues.

Sequencing was carried out using blood. This TCR was recovered from a woman aged 70-85 years in good health. The chain links TRBV4-3 to TRBJ1-4; D unresolved. The CDR3 sequence is CASSPKATSTNEKLFF. For the CDR3, the DNA is TGCGCCAGCAGCCCCAAGGCCACCTCAACTAATGAAAAACTGTTTTTT.